Below are 16 T cell receptor beta chains sequenced from a single sample in a study of shared clonotypes between healthy human individuals. Using immunoSEQ multiplex PCR, the repertoire was profiled, and TCRdb retains in-frame clones only, with some absent. The repertoire holds about 190,000 clones, with 66% as singletons. Sequencing was done on a sample of memory CD4+ T cells sorted from blood. Described subset: CD45RA-negative fraction. The receptor set was obtained from a man between 25 and 39 years old in good health.

This clone was seen a handful of times. V and J are TRBV11-2 and TRBJ1-2; D is undetermined. CDR1 is SGHAT and CDR2 is FQNNGV in the germline V gene. This CDR3 is 12 amino acids long. Trimming shortened V by 5 bases and J by 1 base, and 5 bases separated the two germline ends. The DNA for the CDR3 is TGTGCCAGCAGCATGAATAACTATGGCTACACCTTC. Translation: CASSMNNYGYTF.

This chain connects TRBV4-3 to TRBJ2-7; D remains ambiguous. The V gene lost 0 bases and the J gene lost 3 bases, with 6 bases spanning the gap. CDR3 length equals 13 residues. Germline lookup yields CDR1 LGHNA and CDR2 YSLEER. CDR3 amino acids: CASSQDNYYEQYF. The DNA for the CDR3 is TGCGCCAGCAGCCAAGATAATTACTACGAGCAGTACTTC.

CDR3 sequence: CASSPPGQQETQYF. DNA of the CDR3: TGTGCCAGCTCACCACCAGGACAGCAAGAGACCCAGTACTTC. V usage is TRBV18 and J usage is TRBJ2-5, with D tentatively TRBD1 (6 bases). Trimming took 0 bases from V and 2 from J, leaving 7 bases between them. Germline V gives CDR1 KGHSH, CDR2 LQKENI. The CDR3 totals 14 residues.

V gene TRBV4-3 combines with J gene TRBJ2-3; 10 nucleotides align to TRBD2. CDR3 length: 16 residues. Germline V lookup: CDR1 LGHNA, CDR2 YSLEER. V lost 2 bases, J lost 3 bases, and 5 bases stayed unmatched. CDR3 sequence reads: CASSQLAGAGTDTQYF. The CDR3 DNA sequence: TGCGCCAGCAGCCAACTAGCGGGAGCGGGAACAGATACGCAGTATTTT.

The rearrangement links TRBV15 to TRBJ2-6; 8 bases are shared with TRBD1. V lost 9 bases, J lost 2 bases, and 6 bases stayed unmatched. The CDR3 consists of 15 residues. Germline CDR1 and CDR2: LNHNV and YYDKDF (reference sequence). In DNA, the CDR3 is TGTGCCACGAGCCGGGGACAGGCTGGGGCCAACGTCCTGACTTTC. Protein: CATSRGQAGANVLTF.

This sequence joins TRBV5-1 and TRBJ2-1, with D unclear. CDR3 length: 14 residues. The germline CDR1 and CDR2 sequences are SGHRS and YFSETQ. V was clipped by 2 bases and J by 5 bases, with 11 bases between them. CDR3 DNA: TGCGCCAGCAGCTTTCCTGAAAAAAACAATGAGCAGTTCTTC. Translated: CASSFPEKNNEQFF.

V gene TRBV19 combines with J gene TRBJ2-1, with 10 bases identical to TRBD1. This CDR3 is 15 amino acids long. Germline CDR1 and CDR2: LNHDA and SQIVND (reference sequence). With 3 bases clipped from V and 5 bases from J, the junction kept 4 bases outside the gene matches. The CDR3 sequence is CASSISTGGHNEQFF. CDR3 nucleotides: TGTGCCAGTAGTATCTCGACAGGGGGCCACAATGAGCAGTTCTTC.

This clone has only a few counts. J is TRBJ2-1 and V is TRBV9; perhaps D is TRBD1 or TRBD2 (5 bases each). This CDR3 has 15 residues. V gave up 4 bases and J gave up 6 bases, with 17 bases separating them. The germline CDR1 and CDR2 sequences are SGDLS and YYNGEE. CDR3 DNA: TGTGCCAGCAGCCCAAACCTACTAGGGACCAATGAGCAGTTCTTC. Protein product: CASSPNLLGTNEQFF.

The V call is TRBV6-6, the J call TRBJ2-1; 9 nucleotides line up with TRBD2. There are 16 residues in the CDR3. Germline V gene lookup returns CDR1 MNHNY and CDR2 SVGAGI (reference sequence). Trimming cost V 1 base and J 6 bases; bases outside gene matches: 7. The CDR3 reads CASSYYPASGANEQFF. CDR3 DNA: TGTGCCAGCAGTTACTATCCGGCTAGCGGGGCCAATGAGCAGTTCTTC.

This clone was observed a handful of times. J is TRBJ2-7 and V is TRBV28; D remains ambiguous. V lost 3 bases to trimming and J lost 3 bases, with 9 bases between them. Germline values: CDR1 MDHEN, CDR2 SYDVKM. CDR3 length: 13 amino acids. CDR3 sequence (DNA): TGTGCCAGCAGTTTTATAGGGATCTACGAGCAGTACTTC. This sequence encodes CASSFIGIYEQYF. Using reference TRBV28 and TRBJ2-7 for the parts outside the CDR3, the full variable domain is DVKVTQSSRYLVKRTGEKVFLECVQDMDHENMFWYRQDPGLGLRLIYFSYDVKMKEKGDIPEGYSVSREKKERFSLILESASTNQTSMYLCASSFIGIYEQYFGPGTRLTVT.

This sequence joins TRBV2 and TRBJ2-3; D could derive from TRBD1 or TRBD2 (5 bases each). Germline V gene data show CDR1 as SNHLY and CDR2 as FYNNEI. Trimming stripped 8 bases from V and 3 bases from J, with 12 bases between. This CDR3 has 13 residues. CDR3 in amino acids: CASYRDPTDTQYF. In DNA form, the CDR3 reads TGTGCCAGCTACCGGGACCCAACAGATACGCAGTATTTT.

This clone was observed a handful of times. The rearrangement joins TRBV29-1 to TRBJ2-3; no clear D gene. The CDR3 is 12 amino acids. Trimming stripped 6 bases from V and 4 bases from J, with 11 bases between. Per the germline V gene, CDR1 is SQVTM and CDR2 is ANQGSEA. The CDR3 loop reads CSVAKSADTQYF. The CDR3 region has the DNA TGCAGCGTCGCTAAAAGCGCAGATACGCAGTATTTT.

The chain couples TRBV18 to TRBJ1-1; tentative D call: TRBD1 (5 bases). The CDR3 totals 12 residues. The V end was cut by 1 base, the J end by 6 bases, with 6 bases between. Germline CDR1 KGHSH, CDR2 LQKENI. CDR3 sequence reads: CASSPRGAEAFF. The CDR3 nucleotides are TGTGCCAGCTCACCACGAGGGGCTGAAGCTTTCTTT.

V is TRBV5-1 and J is TRBJ2-5; 7 bases fit TRBD2. Germline-derived CDR1 and CDR2 are SGHRS and YFSETQ. V shed 0 bases, J shed 4 bases, and the junction held 3 bases outside the gene matches. CDR3 length: 14 residues. CDR3 protein: CASSLVAGAETQYF. In nucleotides, the CDR3 is TGCGCCAGCAGCTTGGTTGCGGGAGCAGAGACCCAGTACTTC.

Note on this clone: This may stem from a read error, because a much larger clone lies one nucleotide away. The chain combines TRBV2 with TRBJ2-7; D is undetermined. The CDR3 covers 13 residues. Per germline, CDR1 SNHLY and CDR2 FYNNEI. Trimming removed 5 bases at V and 2 bases at J, with 10 bases between. The CDR3 DNA sequence: TGTGCCAGCAGTCGGTGGGGAACCTACGAGCAGTACTTC. Translation gives CASSRWGTYEQYF.

The V call is TRBV2, the J call TRBJ2-6, with no clear D. From germline, CDR1 is SNHLY and CDR2 FYNNEI. Deletions cut 6 bases from V and 3 bases from J, with 12 bases between. The CDR3 is 15 residues long. The CDR3 loop reads CASRWSADGANVLTF. CDR3 DNA sequence: TGTGCCAGCAGATGGTCGGCGGATGGGGCCAACGTCCTGACTTTC.